Sequencing of this T cell receptor beta chain was carried out in a study of identical twins. The authors used template switching to add a universal primer site and gave cDNA unique molecular identifiers. One entry per CDR3 protein results from TCRdb running MiXCR on the 5' RACE reads. The table lists approximately 1.8 million distinct CDR3 sequences, about 30% of them singletons, with around 0.25% in the top ten. Whole-study findings and limits: For cord blood, abundant beta clonotypes had fewer insertions, unlike memory repertoires, which showed none. A partial confounding effect on zero-insertion analyses could come from invariant MAIT and iNKT cells. The study reached conclusions through statistical analysis that was cross-sectional, not following the same donors.

This CDR3 is 18 amino acids long. V was shortened by 0 bases and J by 0 bases, with 13 bases between the two germline ends. Germline V gene data show CDR1 as SGHDT and CDR2 as YYEEEE. With respect to this clonotype: The antigen is unknown.

The receptor was derived from a newborn girl in good health. Sequenced sample: cord blood. This rearrangement joins TRBV5-6 to TRBJ2-6; D uncertain. This CDR3 is CASSLVTRFSSGANVLTF. CDR3 nucleotides: TGTGCCAGCAGCTTGGTTACGCGTTTTAGCTCTGGGGCCAACGTCCTGACTTTC. Full variable domain (remainder filled in from reference TRBV5-6 and TRBJ2-6): DAGVTQSPTHLIKTRGQQVTLRCSPKSGHDTVSWYQQALGQGPQFIFQYYEEEERQRGNFPDRFSGHQFPNYSSELNVNALLLGDSALYLCASSLVTRFSSGANVLTFGAGSRLTVL.